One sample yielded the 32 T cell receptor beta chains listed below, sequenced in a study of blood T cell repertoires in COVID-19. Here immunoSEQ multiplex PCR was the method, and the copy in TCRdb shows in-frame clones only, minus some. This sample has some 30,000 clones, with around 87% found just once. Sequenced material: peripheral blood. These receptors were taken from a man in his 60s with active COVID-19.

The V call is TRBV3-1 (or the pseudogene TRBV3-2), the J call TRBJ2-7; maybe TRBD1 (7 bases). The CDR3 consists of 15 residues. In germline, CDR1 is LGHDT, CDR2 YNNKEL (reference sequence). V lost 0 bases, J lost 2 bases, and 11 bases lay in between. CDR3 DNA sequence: TGTGCCAGCAGCCAAGACGGCAGGGGGGCCTACGAGCAGTACTTC. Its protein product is CASSQDGRGAYEQYF.

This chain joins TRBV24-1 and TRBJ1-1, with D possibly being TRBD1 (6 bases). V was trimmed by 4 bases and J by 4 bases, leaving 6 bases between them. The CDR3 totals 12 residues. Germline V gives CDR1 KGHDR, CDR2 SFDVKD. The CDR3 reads CATSEGGTEAFF. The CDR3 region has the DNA TGTGCCACCAGTGAAGGGGGCACTGAAGCTTTCTTT.

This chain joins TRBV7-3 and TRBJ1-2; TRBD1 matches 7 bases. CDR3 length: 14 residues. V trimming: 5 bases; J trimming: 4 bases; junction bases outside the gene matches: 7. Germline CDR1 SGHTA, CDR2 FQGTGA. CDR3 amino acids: CASSPHRGPYGYTF. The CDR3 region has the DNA TGTGCCAGCAGCCCCCACAGGGGACCCTATGGCTACACCTTC.

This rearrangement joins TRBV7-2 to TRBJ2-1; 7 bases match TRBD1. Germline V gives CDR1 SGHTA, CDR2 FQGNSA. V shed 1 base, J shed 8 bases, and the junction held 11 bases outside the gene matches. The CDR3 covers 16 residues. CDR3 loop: CASSLEGASRVDEQFF. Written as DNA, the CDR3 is TGTGCCAGCAGCTTAGAGGGGGCTAGCAGGGTCGATGAGCAGTTCTTC.

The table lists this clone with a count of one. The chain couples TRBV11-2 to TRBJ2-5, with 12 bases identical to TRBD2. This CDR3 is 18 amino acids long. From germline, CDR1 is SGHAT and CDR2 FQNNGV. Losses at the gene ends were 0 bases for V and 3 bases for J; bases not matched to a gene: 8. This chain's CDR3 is CASSLDELAGGREETQYF. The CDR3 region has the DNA TGTGCCAGCAGCTTAGACGAGCTAGCGGGGGGGCGGGAAGAGACCCAGTACTTC.

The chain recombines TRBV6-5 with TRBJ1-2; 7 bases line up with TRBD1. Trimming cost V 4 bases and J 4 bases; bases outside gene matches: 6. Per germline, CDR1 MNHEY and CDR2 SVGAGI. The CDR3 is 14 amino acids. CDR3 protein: CASSSTGPRYGYTF. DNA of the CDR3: TGTGCCAGCAGTTCGACAGGGCCCCGCTATGGCTACACCTTC.

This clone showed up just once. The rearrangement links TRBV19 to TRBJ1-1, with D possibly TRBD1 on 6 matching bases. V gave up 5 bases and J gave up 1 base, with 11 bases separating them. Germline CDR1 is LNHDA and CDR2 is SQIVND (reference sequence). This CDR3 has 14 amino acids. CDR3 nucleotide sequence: TGTGCCAGTAGTTTCCGGACAGCGAACACTGAAGCTTTCTTT. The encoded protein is CASSFRTANTEAFF.

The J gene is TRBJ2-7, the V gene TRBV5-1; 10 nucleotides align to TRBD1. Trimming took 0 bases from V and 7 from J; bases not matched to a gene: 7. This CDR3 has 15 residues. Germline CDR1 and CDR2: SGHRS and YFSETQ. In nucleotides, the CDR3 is TGCGCCAGCAGCTTGGAGGGACAGGGGTTGCGAGAGCAGTACTTC. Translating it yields CASSLEGQGLREQYF.

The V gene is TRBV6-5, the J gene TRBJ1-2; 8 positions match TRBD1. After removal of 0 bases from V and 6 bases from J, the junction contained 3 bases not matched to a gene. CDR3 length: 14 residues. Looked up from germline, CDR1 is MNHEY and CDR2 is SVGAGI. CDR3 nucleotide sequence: TGTGCCAGCAGTTACTCGACAGGGGTCCATGGCTACACCTTC. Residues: CASSYSTGVHGYTF.

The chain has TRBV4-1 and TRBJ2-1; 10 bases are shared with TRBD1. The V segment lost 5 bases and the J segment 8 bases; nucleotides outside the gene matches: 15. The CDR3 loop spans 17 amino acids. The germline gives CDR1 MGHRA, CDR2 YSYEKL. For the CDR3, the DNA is TGCGCCAGCAGCGAACGCGAAGGGGACAGGGGTGGGGATGAGCAGTTCTTC. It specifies CASSEREGDRGGDEQFF.

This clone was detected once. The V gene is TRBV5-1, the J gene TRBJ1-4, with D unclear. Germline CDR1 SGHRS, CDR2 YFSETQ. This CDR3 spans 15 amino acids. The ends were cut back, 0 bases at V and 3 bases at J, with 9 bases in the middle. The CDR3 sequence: CASSLARGSNEKLFF. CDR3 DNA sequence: TGCGCCAGCAGCTTGGCAAGAGGCTCTAATGAAAAACTGTTTTTT.

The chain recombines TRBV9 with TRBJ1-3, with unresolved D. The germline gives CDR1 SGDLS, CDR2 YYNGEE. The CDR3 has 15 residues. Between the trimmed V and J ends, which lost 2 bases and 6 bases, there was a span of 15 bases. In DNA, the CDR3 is TGTGCCAGCAGCGTTTCGGACTTAGTTTTAAACACCATATATTTT. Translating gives CASSVSDLVLNTIYF.

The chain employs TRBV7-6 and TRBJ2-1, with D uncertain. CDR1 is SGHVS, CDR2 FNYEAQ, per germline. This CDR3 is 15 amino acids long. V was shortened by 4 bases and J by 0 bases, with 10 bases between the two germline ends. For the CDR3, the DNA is TGTGCCAGCAGCTCGAACCCTAGCTCCTACAATGAGCAGTTCTTC. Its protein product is CASSSNPSSYNEQFF. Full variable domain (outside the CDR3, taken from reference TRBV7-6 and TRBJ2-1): GAGVSQSPRYKVTKRGQDVALRCDPISGHVSLYWYRQALGQGPEFLTYFNYEAQQDKSGLPNDRFSAERPEGSISTLTIQRTEQRDSAMYRCASSSNPSSYNEQFFGPGTRLTVL.

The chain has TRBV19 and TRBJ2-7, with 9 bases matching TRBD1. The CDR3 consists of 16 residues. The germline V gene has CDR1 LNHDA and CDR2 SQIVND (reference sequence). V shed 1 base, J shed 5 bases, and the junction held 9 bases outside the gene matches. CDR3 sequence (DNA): TGTGCCAGTAGTATAGTCGAGGGACAGGGTTTCAACGAGCAGTACTTC. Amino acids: CASSIVEGQGFNEQYF.

The CDR3 spells CAWGQNTEAFF. CDR3 DNA: TGTGCCTGGGGACAGAACACTGAAGCTTTCTTT. The chain employs TRBV30 and TRBJ1-1; D is perhaps TRBD1 (5 bases). Trimming removed 5 bases from V and 1 base from J, with 5 bases in between. The CDR3 runs to 11 residues. Germline V gene lookup returns CDR1 GTSNPN and CDR2 SVGIG (reference sequence).

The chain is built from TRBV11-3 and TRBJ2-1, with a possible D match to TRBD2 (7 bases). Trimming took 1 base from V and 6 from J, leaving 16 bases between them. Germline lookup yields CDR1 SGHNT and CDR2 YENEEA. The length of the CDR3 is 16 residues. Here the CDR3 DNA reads TGTGCCAGCAGCTTAGGCGGGGGCCCCTATTTCAATGAGCAGTTCTTC. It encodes CASSLGGGPYFNEQFF.

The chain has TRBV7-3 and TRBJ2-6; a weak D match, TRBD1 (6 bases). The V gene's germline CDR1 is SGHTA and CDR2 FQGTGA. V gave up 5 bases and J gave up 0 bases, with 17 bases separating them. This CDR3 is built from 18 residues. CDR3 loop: CASSRFGTRVSGANVLTF. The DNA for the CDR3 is TGTGCCAGCAGCCGGTTCGGGACAAGAGTCTCTGGGGCCAACGTCCTGACTTTC. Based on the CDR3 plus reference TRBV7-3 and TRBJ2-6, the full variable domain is GAGVSQTPSNKVTEKGKYVELRCDPISGHTALYWYRQSLGQGPEFLIYFQGTGAADDSGLPNDRFFAVRPEGSVSTLKIQRTERGDSAVYLCASSRFGTRVSGANVLTFGAGSRLTVL.

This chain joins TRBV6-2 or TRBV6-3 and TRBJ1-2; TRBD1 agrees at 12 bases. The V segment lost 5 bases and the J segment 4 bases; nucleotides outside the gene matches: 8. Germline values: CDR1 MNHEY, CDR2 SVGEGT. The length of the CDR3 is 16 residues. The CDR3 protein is CASSTWGQGAAYGYTF. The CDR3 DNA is TGTGCCAGCAGTACGTGGGGACAGGGGGCTGCCTATGGCTACACCTTC.

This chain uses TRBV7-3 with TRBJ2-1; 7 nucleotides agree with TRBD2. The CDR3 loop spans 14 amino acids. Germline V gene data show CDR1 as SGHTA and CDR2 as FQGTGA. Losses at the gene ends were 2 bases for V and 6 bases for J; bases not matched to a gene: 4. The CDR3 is CASSLGLGGNEQFF. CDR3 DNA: TGTGCCAGCAGCTTAGGACTAGGAGGCAATGAGCAGTTCTTC.

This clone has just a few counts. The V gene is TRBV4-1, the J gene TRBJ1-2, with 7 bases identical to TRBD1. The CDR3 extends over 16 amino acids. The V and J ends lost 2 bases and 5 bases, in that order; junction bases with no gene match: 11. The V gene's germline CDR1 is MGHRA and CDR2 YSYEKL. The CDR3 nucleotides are TGCGCCAGCAGCCAACTACTGGACAGGCGCCCATATGGCTACACCTTC. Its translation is CASSQLLDRRPYGYTF.

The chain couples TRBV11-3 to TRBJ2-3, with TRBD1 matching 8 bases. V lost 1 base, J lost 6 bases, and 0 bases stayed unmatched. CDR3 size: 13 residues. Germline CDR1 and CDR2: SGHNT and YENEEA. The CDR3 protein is CASSLGQGDTQYF. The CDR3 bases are TGTGCCAGCAGCTTAGGACAGGGGGATACGCAGTATTTT.

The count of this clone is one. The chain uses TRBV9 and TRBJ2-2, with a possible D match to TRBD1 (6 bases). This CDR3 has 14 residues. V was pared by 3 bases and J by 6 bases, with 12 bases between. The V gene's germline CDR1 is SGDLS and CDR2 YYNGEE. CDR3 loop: CASSAQGRAGELFF. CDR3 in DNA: TGTGCCAGCAGCGCACAGGGTAGGGCCGGGGAGCTGTTTTTT. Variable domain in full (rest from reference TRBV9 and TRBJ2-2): DSGVTQTPKHLITATGQRVTLRCSPRSGDLSVYWYQQSLDQGLQFLIQYYNGEERAKGNILERFSAQQFPDLHSELNLSSLELGDSALYFCASSAQGRAGELFFGEGSRLTVL.

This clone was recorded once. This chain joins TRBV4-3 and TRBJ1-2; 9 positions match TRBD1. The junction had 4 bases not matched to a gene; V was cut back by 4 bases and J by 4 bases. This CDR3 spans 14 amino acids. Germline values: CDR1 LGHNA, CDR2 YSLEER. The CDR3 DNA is TGCGCCAGCAGCCGGGGACAGGGACTCTATGGCTACACCTTC. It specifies CASSRGQGLYGYTF.

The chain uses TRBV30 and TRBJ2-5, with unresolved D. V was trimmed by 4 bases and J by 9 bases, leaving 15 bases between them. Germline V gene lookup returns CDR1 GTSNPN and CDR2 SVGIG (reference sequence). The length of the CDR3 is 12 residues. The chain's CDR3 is CAWIQSGPAQYF. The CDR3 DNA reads TGTGCCTGGATCCAGTCTGGTCCCGCCCAGTACTTC.

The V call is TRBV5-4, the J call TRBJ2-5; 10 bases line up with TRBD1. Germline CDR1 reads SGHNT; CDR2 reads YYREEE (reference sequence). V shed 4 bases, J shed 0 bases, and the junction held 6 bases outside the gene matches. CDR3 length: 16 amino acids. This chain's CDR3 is CASSPWTGGNQETQYF. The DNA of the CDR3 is TGTGCCAGCAGCCCCTGGACAGGGGGAAACCAAGAGACCCAGTACTTC.

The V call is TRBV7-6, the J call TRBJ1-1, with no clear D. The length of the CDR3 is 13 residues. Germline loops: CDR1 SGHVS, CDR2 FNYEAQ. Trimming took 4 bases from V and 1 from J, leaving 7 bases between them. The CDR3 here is CASSSRQNTEAFF. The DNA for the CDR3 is TGTGCCAGCAGCTCCCGACAGAACACTGAAGCTTTCTTT.

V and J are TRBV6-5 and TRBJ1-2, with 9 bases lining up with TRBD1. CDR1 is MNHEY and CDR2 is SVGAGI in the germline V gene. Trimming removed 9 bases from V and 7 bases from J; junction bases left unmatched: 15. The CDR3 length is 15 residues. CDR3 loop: CASRNRGQGGPGYTF. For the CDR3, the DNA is TGTGCCAGTAGGAACCGGGGACAGGGTGGACCTGGCTACACCTTC.

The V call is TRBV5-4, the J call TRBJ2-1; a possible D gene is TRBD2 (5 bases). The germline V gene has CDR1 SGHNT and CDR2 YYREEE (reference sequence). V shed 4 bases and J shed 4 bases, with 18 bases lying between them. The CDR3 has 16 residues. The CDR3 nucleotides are TGTGCCAGCAGCGGTAGAAGTAGGGAGAAGTACAATGAGCAGTTCTTC. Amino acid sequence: CASSGRSREKYNEQFF.

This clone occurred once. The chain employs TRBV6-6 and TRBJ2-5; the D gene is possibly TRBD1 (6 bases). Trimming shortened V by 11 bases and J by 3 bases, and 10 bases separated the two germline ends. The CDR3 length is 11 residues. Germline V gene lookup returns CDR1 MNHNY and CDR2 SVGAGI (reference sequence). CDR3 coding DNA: TGTGCCGTGGACAGTAAAGAGACCCAGTACTTC. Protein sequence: CAVDSKETQYF.

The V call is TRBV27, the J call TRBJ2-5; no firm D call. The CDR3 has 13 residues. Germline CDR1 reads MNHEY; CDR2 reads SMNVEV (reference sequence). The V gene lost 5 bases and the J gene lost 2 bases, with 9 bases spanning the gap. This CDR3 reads CASSTIVQETQYF. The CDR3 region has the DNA TGTGCCAGCAGTACTATAGTACAAGAGACCCAGTACTTC.

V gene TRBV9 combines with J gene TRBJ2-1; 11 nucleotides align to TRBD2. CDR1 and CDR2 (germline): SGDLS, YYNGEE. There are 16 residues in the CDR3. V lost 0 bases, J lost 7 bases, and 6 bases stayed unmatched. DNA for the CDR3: TGTGCCAGCAGCGTAGACCCTAGCGGGGGGAGGAATGAGCAGTTCTTC. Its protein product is CASSVDPSGGRNEQFF. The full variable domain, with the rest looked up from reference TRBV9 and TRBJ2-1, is DSGVTQTPKHLITATGQRVTLRCSPRSGDLSVYWYQQSLDQGLQFLIQYYNGEERAKGNILERFSAQQFPDLHSELNLSSLELGDSALYFCASSVDPSGGRNEQFFGPGTRLTVL.

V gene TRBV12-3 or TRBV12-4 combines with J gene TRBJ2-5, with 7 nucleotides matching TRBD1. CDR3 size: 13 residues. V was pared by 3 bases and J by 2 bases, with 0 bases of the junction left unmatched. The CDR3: CASSLGQQETQYF. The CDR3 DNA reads TGTGCCAGCAGTTTGGGACAGCAAGAGACCCAGTACTTC.